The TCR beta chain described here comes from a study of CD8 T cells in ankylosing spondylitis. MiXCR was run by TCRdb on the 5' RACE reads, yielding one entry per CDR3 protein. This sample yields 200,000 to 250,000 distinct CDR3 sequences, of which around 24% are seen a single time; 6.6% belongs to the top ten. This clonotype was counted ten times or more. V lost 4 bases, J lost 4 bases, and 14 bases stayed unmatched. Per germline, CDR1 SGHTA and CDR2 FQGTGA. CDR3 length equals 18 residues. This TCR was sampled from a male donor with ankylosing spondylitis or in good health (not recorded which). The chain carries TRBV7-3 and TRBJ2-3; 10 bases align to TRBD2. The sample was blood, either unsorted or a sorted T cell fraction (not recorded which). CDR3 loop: CASSSGPSGLAQSDTQYF. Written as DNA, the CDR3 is TGTGCCAGCAGCTCGGGACCCTCGGGACTAGCGCAATCAGATACGCAGTATTTT.